Below, 23 T cell receptor beta chains from the same sample are listed, as sequenced in a study of Tregs in tolerant kidney transplant recipients. Sequencing was performed with immunoSEQ multiplex PCR; in TCRdb, only in-frame clones are kept and a portion is missing. This sample contains 25,000 to 35,000 clones. Related graft donors supplied nonmyeloablative bone marrow transplants, and mixed chimerism was transient. The source was CD4+ T cells from blood (PBMCs), collected 24 months after the transplant. Receptors were obtained from a human patient who received a combined kidney and bone marrow transplant. The graft donor may have contributed some T cells.

In the case of this clone: The read falls 3 residues short of the CDR3 end, and the missing part is taken from the germline J gene. The chain joins TRBV20-1 to TRBJ1-2, with 8 positions matching TRBD1. Looked up from germline, CDR1 is DFQATT and CDR2 is SNEGSKA (reference sequence). After removal of 2 bases from V and 1 base from J, the junction contained 3 bases not matched to a gene. The CDR3 has 14 amino acids. The covered CDR3 bases are TGCAGTGCTAGAACCGACAGGGGTAACTATGGC. It is translated as CSARTDRGNYG. The entire CDR3 is CSARTDRGNYGYTF.

As to this clone: Sequencing ends 3 residues short of the CDR3 end; the germline J gene provides the rest. The chain has TRBV6-1 and TRBJ2-1, with 9 bases identical to TRBD2. The length of the CDR3 is 16 residues. Germline CDR1 MNHNS, CDR2 SASEGT. Trimming cost V 4 bases and J 0 bases; bases outside gene matches: 4. The sequenced part of the CDR3 DNA is TGTGCCAGCAGTGTTATTAGCGGGAGCTCCTACAATGAG. It specifies CASSVISGSSYNE. The CDR3, in full, reads CASSVISGSSYNEQFF.

As to this clone: Coverage ceases 3 residues before the CDR3 finishes, and the germline J gene fills in the end. The V call is TRBV11-2, the J call TRBJ2-3; D ambiguous. CDR3 length: 14 amino acids. Germline loops: CDR1 SGHAT, CDR2 FQNNGV. Trimming pared 3 bases from V and 5 bases from J, leaving 12 bases between. The CDR3 reads CASSLGAFGDTQYF. Incomplete CDR3 DNA: TGTGCCAGCAGCTTGGGCGCGTTTGGAGATACG. Variable domain in full (rest from reference TRBV11-2 and TRBJ2-3): EAGVAQSPRYKIIEKRQSVAFWCNPISGHATLYWYQQILGQGPKLLIQFQNNGVVDDSQLPKDRFSAERLKGVDSTLKIQPAKLEDSAVYLCASSLGAFGDTQYFGPGTRLTVL.

A word on this clone: The CDR3 end lies 3 residues beyond the end of the read and is filled in from the germline J gene. Additional DNA sequences in this sample encode the identical CDR3. V and J are TRBV5-1 and TRBJ2-5, with TRBD1 matching 7 bases. The CDR3 spans 15 residues. The ends lost 0 bases at V and 1 base at J; junction bases unmatched: 3. CDR1 and CDR2 (germline): SGHRS, YFSETQ. This CDR3 reads CASSLGRDSQETQYF. CDR3 DNA, as far as it was read: TGCGCCAGCAGCTTGGGCCGGGACAGCCAAGAGACC.

As to this clone: The CDR3 is cut off 3 residues early in the read; its end comes from the germline J gene. J is TRBJ1-1 and V is TRBV20-1; maybe TRBD1 (5 bases). Germline CDR1 and CDR2: DFQATT and SNEGSKA (reference sequence). The CDR3 is 13 amino acids. V shed 2 bases and J shed 2 bases, with 9 bases lying between them. The CDR3 spells CSARRGENTEAFF. Incomplete CDR3 DNA: TGCAGTGCTAGACGGGGGGAAAACACTGAA.

With respect to this clone: Read coverage stops 3 residues before the CDR3 terminus; the germline J gene supplies the remainder. This chain uses TRBV20-1 with TRBJ2-7, with 7 bases fitting TRBD2. The V gene end was trimmed by 5 bases and the J gene end by 1 base; junction bases not matched to a gene: 11. Germline CDR1 reads DFQATT; CDR2 reads SNEGSKA (reference sequence). The CDR3 has 15 residues. CDR3 loop: CSAPRLASSSYEQYF. The CDR3 bases that were read are TGCAGTGCTCCGAGACTAGCTTCGAGTTCCTACGAG.

Concerning this clone: The CDR3 is cut off 3 residues early in the read; its end comes from the germline J gene. The chain is built from TRBV5-1 and TRBJ1-3; perhaps TRBD1 as D (5 bases). V was cut by 0 bases and J by 2 bases, with 12 bases left in between. The CDR3 totals 16 residues. Germline values: CDR1 SGHRS, CDR2 YFSETQ. The sequenced part of the CDR3 DNA is TGCGCCAGCAGCTTGGATGGGCCGGGGGCTGGAAACACC. Protein sequence: CASSLDGPGAGNT. In full, the CDR3 reads CASSLDGPGAGNTIYF.

Remarks on this clone: The CDR3 extends 3 residues past the end of the read, so its final part is completed from the germline J gene. The V and J genes are TRBV7-2 and TRBJ2-5, with a weak D call TRBD2 (5 bases). Germline V lookup: CDR1 SGHTA, CDR2 FQGNSA. The CDR3 is 14 residues long. With 2 bases removed from V and 2 bases from J, the gap between germline ends came to 9 bases. CDR3 sequence reads: CASSLRRTQETQYF. Incomplete CDR3 DNA: TGTGCCAGCAGCTTACGACGGACTCAAGAGACC.

A note on this clone: Read sequence stops 3 residues before the CDR3 end, and the germline J gene provides the missing end. This sequence joins TRBV7-2 and TRBJ2-2; tentative D call: TRBD2 (5 bases). CDR1 is SGHTA, CDR2 FQGNSA, per germline. Trimming shortened V by 4 bases and J by 5 bases, and 14 bases separated the two germline ends. This CDR3 has 15 residues. Partial CDR3 DNA: TGTGCCAGCAGCTCGCGAGTCCGCGGGACCGGGGAG. Its protein product is CASSSRVRGTGE. The full-length CDR3 reads as CASSSRVRGTGELFF.

Note on this clone: From the germline J gene comes the end of the CDR3, since the read stops 3 residues before it. The chain employs TRBV7-3 and TRBJ2-3, with a weak D call TRBD2 (5 bases). This CDR3 contains 15 residues. Germline assignment: CDR1 SGHTA and CDR2 FQGTGA. Trimming left V 5 bases short and J 5 bases short, with 17 bases between. The DNA read from the CDR3 is TGTGCCAGCAGCACCGGACTGGGGATTGTAGATACG. This encodes CASSTGLGIVDT. The CDR3 in its entirety is CASSTGLGIVDTQYF.

The CDR3 bases that were read are TGTGCCAGCAGATTCAGTCGAATGAACACTGAA. Amino acids: CASRFSRMNTE. The full CDR3 protein reads CASRFSRMNTEAFF. This chain connects TRBV7-2 to TRBJ1-1; D unclear. The read ends 3 residues shy of where the CDR3 ends; the end is completed using the germline J gene. Trimming cost V 6 bases and J 0 bases, with 11 bases left between them. This CDR3 is 14 amino acids long. From germline, CDR1 is SGHTA and CDR2 FQGNSA.

The DNA read from the CDR3 is TGCGCCAGCAGAGCCCCTCGACTAGCGGGAGGCACAGATACG. It is translated as CASRAPRLAGGTDT. The whole CDR3 reads CASRAPRLAGGTDTQYF. The chain has TRBV10-2 and TRBJ2-3; 12 bases line up with TRBD2. The read terminates 3 residues ahead of where the CDR3 ends, so the germline J gene completes it. Germline CDR1 reads WSHSY; CDR2 reads SAAADI. The CDR3 contains 17 residues. Trimming at V came to 6 bases and at J to 1 base, leaving 8 bases not matched to a gene.

A note on this clone: The read ends 3 residues early relative to the CDR3; the germline J gene fills the gap. Other nucleotide sequences from this sample produce the same CDR3. V usage is TRBV10-3 and J usage is TRBJ1-4; 9 nucleotides align to TRBD1. After removal of 6 bases from V and 8 bases from J, the junction contained 7 bases not matched to a gene. The CDR3 consists of 14 residues. Germline V gene sequence: CDR1 ENHRY, CDR2 SYGVKD. CDR3 DNA (partial): TGTGCCATCAGCCCTACAGGGGGCGAAGAAAAA. Its protein product is CAISPTGGEEK. The full CDR3 reads CAISPTGGEEKLFF.

As for this clone: From the germline J gene comes the end of the CDR3, since the read stops 3 residues before it. The chain is built from TRBV6-4 and TRBJ2-1; 8 bases fit TRBD2. The CDR3 is made up of 16 amino acids. Trimming removed 8 bases from V and 7 bases from J; junction bases left unmatched: 16. The V gene's germline CDR1 is MRHNA and CDR2 SNTAGT. Incomplete CDR3 DNA: TGTGCCAGCTCCGATTGGGGTAGCGGGAAGTTGAATGAG. Amino acid sequence: CASSDWGSGKLNE. The complete CDR3 reads CASSDWGSGKLNEQFF.

With regard to this clone: The missing CDR3 end, 3 residues past where the read stops, is filled in from the germline J gene. This sequence joins TRBV13 and TRBJ1-4; possible D gene TRBD1, 6 bases. The germline CDR1 and CDR2 sequences are PRHDT and FYEKMQ (reference sequence). The CDR3 sequence is 12 residues long. CDR3 bases read: TGTGCCAGCAGCTCAGGGGTAGGGCAA. Residues: CASSSGVGQ. The full CDR3 sequence reads CASSSGVGQLFF. Using reference TRBV13 and TRBJ1-4 for the parts outside the CDR3, the full variable domain is AAGVIQSPRHLIKEKRETATLKCYPIPRHDTVYWYQQGPGQDPQFLISFYEKMQSDKGSIPDRFSAQQFSDYHSELNMSSLELGDSALYFCASSSGVGQLFFGSGTQLSVL.

Partial CDR3 DNA: TGTGCCAGCAGCTTTAAGGAGGGCGGGGCAGAGACC. Amino acid sequence: CASSFKEGGAET. The entire CDR3 is CASSFKEGGAETQYF. This chain uses TRBV7-8 with TRBJ2-5; possibly TRBD2 for D (6 bases). The sequence runs out 3 residues before the end of the CDR3; the remainder is reconstructed from the germline J gene. This CDR3 comprises 15 residues. The germline V gene encodes CDR1 SGHVS and CDR2 FQNEAQ. Trimming shortened V by 3 bases and J by 4 bases, and 15 bases separated the two germline ends. The full variable domain, rest sourced from reference TRBV7-8 and TRBJ2-5, is GAGVSQSPRYKVAKRGQDVALRCDPISGHVSLFWYQQALGQGPEFLTYFQNEAQLDKSGLPSDRFFAERPEGSVSTLKIQRTQQEDSAVYLCASSFKEGGAETQYFGPGTRLLVL.

A word on this clone: The read ends 3 residues shy of where the CDR3 ends; the end is completed using the germline J gene. The chain recombines TRBV7-2 with TRBJ2-5, with TRBD2 matching 7 bases. The CDR3 is made up of 14 amino acids. Germline V gene lookup returns CDR1 SGHTA and CDR2 FQGNSA. Trimming cost V 1 base and J 2 bases; bases outside gene matches: 1. CDR3 bases read: TGTGCCAGCAGCTTAGGACTAGCTCAAGAGACC. It codes for CASSLGLAQET. The complete CDR3 reads CASSLGLAQETQYF.

Points on this clone: The observed sequence ends 3 residues before the CDR3 terminus, with the missing tail filled in from the germline J gene. The chain recombines TRBV11-2 with TRBJ2-1; tentative D call: TRBD2 (6 bases). Deletions cut 3 bases from V and 3 bases from J, with 12 bases between. This CDR3 is 15 amino acids long. The germline V gene encodes CDR1 SGHAT and CDR2 FQNNGV. The part of the CDR3 DNA that was read is TGTGCCAGCAGCTTGGGGGGAGCGGACTACAATGAG. Residues: CASSLGGADYNE. The entire CDR3 protein reads CASSLGGADYNEQFF.

A remark on this clone: The DNA ends 3 residues before the CDR3 does, and the rest of the CDR3 is filled in from the germline J gene. The chain combines TRBV5-1 with TRBJ2-5; a weak D match, TRBD1 (5 bases). This CDR3 is 14 amino acids long. The V end was cut by 1 base, the J end by 5 bases, with 12 bases between. CDR1 and CDR2 (germline): SGHRS, YFSETQ. CDR3 DNA, as far as it was read: TGCGCCAGCAGCTTGAATCAGGGAATGGAGACC. Translating gives CASSLNQGMET. In full, the CDR3 reads CASSLNQGMETQYF. Looking up the rest from reference TRBV5-1 and TRBJ2-5 gives the full variable domain: KAGVTQTPRYLIKTRGQQVTLSCSPISGHRSVSWYQQTPGQGLQFLFEYFSETQRNKGNFPGRFSGRQFSNSRSEMNVSTLELGDSALYLCASSLNQGMETQYFGPGTRLLVL.

The covered CDR3 bases are TGCAGTGCTAGAGATATAGGGTTGATGGGC. This gives the protein CSARDIGLMG. The full CDR3 reads CSARDIGLMGYTF. The gene calls are TRBV20-1 and TRBJ1-2; D not certain. The read ends 3 residues early relative to the CDR3; the germline J gene fills the gap. The germline CDR1 and CDR2 sequences are DFQATT and SNEGSKA (reference sequence). CDR3 length: 13 residues.

A word on this clone: The read halts 3 residues ahead of the CDR3 end, with the missing end drawn from the germline J gene. The genes are TRBV20-1 and TRBJ2-1; either TRBD1 or TRBD2 may fit D (5 bases each). CDR1 is DFQATT and CDR2 is SNEGSKA in the germline V gene (reference sequence). The CDR3 spans 13 residues. Trimming stripped 5 bases from V and 7 bases from J, with 15 bases between. CDR3: CSAGRGADNEQFF. The covered CDR3 bases are TGCAGTGCTGGCCGAGGGGCCGATAATGAG.

In the case of this clone: The CDR3 goes on 3 residues after the read ends, and that part is filled in from the germline J gene. The chain uses TRBV10-3 and TRBJ2-7; no clear D gene. Germline CDR1 and CDR2: ENHRY and SYGVKD. V was pared by 8 bases and J by 3 bases, with 11 bases between. The CDR3 totals 12 residues. The CDR3 DNA, read in part, is TGTGCCATCGGCCTTGGCTTCTACGAG. Translation: CAIGLGFYE. The CDR3 reads in full as CAIGLGFYEQYF.

As for this clone: The read gets to within 3 residues of the CDR3 end, and the germline J gene fills in the rest. The V gene is TRBV7-9, the J gene TRBJ1-5; 8 positions agree with TRBD1. V lost 1 base, J lost 8 bases, and 1 base stayed unmatched. CDR1 and CDR2 from the germline V gene are SEHNR and FQNEAQ (reference sequence). CDR3 length: 13 amino acids. The CDR3 loop is CASSLGQGKPQHF. CDR3 DNA, as far as it was read: TGTGCCAGCAGCTTAGGACAGGGGAAGCCC.